This TCR beta chain was captured in a study of beta chain features in type 1 diabetes. Reverse transcribing all isolated RNA meant expressed TCRB transcripts were sequenced. Generated by immunoSEQ multiplex PCR, the TCRdb table keeps only in-frame clones and is missing some. The repertoire holds 200,000 to 250,000 clones, 9.6% seen once, with 0.034% in the top ten. This CDR3 has 14 amino acids. Trimming cost V 4 bases and J 7 bases, with 18 bases left between them. Germline CDR1 reads SGHRS; CDR2 reads YFSETQ. This chain connects TRBV5-1 to TRBJ2-7; D unresolved. The TCR sequence derives from a woman between 18 and 30 years old in good health. The sequenced sample was naive CD4+ T cells from blood. In nucleotides, the CDR3 is TGCGCCAGCAGCGGGTGGCTAGACCTTAGAGAGCAGTACTTC. Encoded protein: CASSGWLDLREQYF.